Given below is one T cell receptor (beta chain) in context. Its antigen has not been determined. Per-base quality was not reported, and no clone a single base away is much larger than it. The sample belongs to a study of T cell responses to AZD1222 COVID-19 vaccine listed by TCRdb under 2021. General notes on the study: AZD1222 recipients given second doses at about 4 weeks or at about 12 weeks were pooled, since spike-specific TCR depth and breadth were not found to differ between the two schedules. TCR sequencing covered some 240 trial participants: some 210 given two doses of AZD1222 and approximately 26 given two doses of MenACWY control vaccine. Enrollment into the trials was organized by age into subgroups of 18-55, 56-69 and 70-plus years, and those subgroups contained about 160, 30 and 59 TCR-sequenced participants, respectively.

What the study reported, not specific to this receptor: CD4 TCRs associated with the vaccine covered the entire spike protein, and the dominant responses were in regions 160-218 and 743-854. Reportedly, almost half of the unique spike-specific TCRs recognized epitopes lying outside the regions that are mutated in the B.1.351 and B.1.1.7 variants. The 56-69-year group was small, and its depth increase did not reach significance, likely because of low power. Conclusions about previously exposed vaccinees were limited because only six AZD1222 recipients were SARS-CoV-2 seropositive at baseline. Because no day 14 peak-response samples were available, the repertoires could be characterized only after the peak T cell response. Participants were mostly white British, with more females than males. The authors suggested clonal diversity may have been underestimated. A significant rise in spike-specific TCR breadth and depth was observed after two AZD1222 doses relative to day 0 and relative to MenACWY recipients.

Here V drops 5 bases and J drops 2 bases, and the junction holds 6 bases not matched to any gene. According to the germline V gene, CDR1 reads MNHEY and CDR2 reads SVGAGI. CDR3 length: 15 amino acids, cysteine to phenylalanine. Of all the DNA, just the CDR3 is kept, 45 bases in frame from base 1. The CDR3 regions of human TCRbeta chains were analyzed by immunosequencing. The authors' pipeline ran thus. TCRs in the repertoires were compared against a reference library of SARS-CoV-2-specific TCRs that had been generated with the MIRA antigen-specificity platform. Breadth was defined as the fraction of unique TCRs that were SARS-CoV-2-associated. Depth was defined as the fraction of total T cells that were SARS-CoV-2-associated. Using the MIRA data, each spike-specific TCR was mapped to the spike region that the TCR reacts to and placed in a CD4 or CD8 class. Log10-transformed breadth and depth values were compared by one-way ANOVA with Sidak's multiple comparisons tests. TCRdb mirrors the immuneACCESS table, restricted to in-frame sequences. Some clones are absent from its copies; in checked studies, under half trace to an unresolved V gene, and the reason for the others is unknown. That table furnishes V, J and clone size, whereas the DNA furnished D and trimming. The sample has approximately 100,000 clones on record, around 87% of them singletons. The biggest ten clones account for about 3% of the sample.

The meaning of the sample's time point label: baseline before first vaccination. Vaccinee samples came from UK trials COV001 and COV002, including a single-blind randomized controlled phase 2/3 trial of AZD1222 (ChAdOx1 nCoV-19) in healthy adults. For TCRbeta chain sequencing, PBMC samples were collected from trial participants at day 0 and at day 28 after the second dose. The clonotype comes from an adult in good health. The sample in question was peripheral blood, obtained on day 0 of AZD1222 vaccination. The receptor chain draws on TRBV6-5 and TRBJ1-5, with 7 central nucleotides matching TRBD1. The bases read TGTGCCAGCAGTCAGGACAGGAGGGGCAATCAGCCCCAGCATTTT. This codes for CASSQDRRGNQPQHF.